Described below is a single TCR beta chain sequence and its context. Its specificity is unknown. These data are taken from a study of T cell responses to AZD1222 COVID-19 vaccine. Libraries were prepared by immunoSEQ multiplex PCR; TCRdb keeps only in-frame clonotypes and omits some of them. The table records some 150,000 clones, 80% to 95% of them present only once. After removal of 5 bases from V and 1 base from J, the junction contained 4 bases not matched to a gene. In germline, CDR1 is SGHVS, CDR2 FQNEAQ. CDR3 length: 15 amino acids. Findings of the study overall: Donors skewed white British and female; clonal diversity was possibly underestimated.

Sample: peripheral blood, taken on day 0 of MenACWY control vaccination. This receptor was identified in an adult in good health. The rearrangement uses TRBV7-8 and TRBJ1-5; 8 nucleotides agree with TRBD1. CDR3 loop: CASSPRGLSNQPQHF. In DNA form, the CDR3 reads TGTGCCAGCAGCCCCAGGGGGCTGAGCAATCAGCCCCAGCATTTT.